This record concerns one T cell receptor (beta chain) sequence. Clones were read by immunoSEQ multiplex PCR, and TCRdb kept only the in-frame ones, dropping some. The sample consists of roughly 850,000 clones, about 96% of them appearing once. CD45RO-negative, CCR7-selected cells formed the naive CD8 fraction, which excluded terminally differentiated effector memory CD45RA+ cells. The germline V gene encodes CDR1 MNHNY and CDR2 SVGAGI (reference sequence). Trimming removed 6 bases at V and 2 bases at J, with 11 bases between. The CDR3 runs to 13 residues. The data belong to a study of shared clonotypes between healthy human individuals.

The clonotype was recovered from a man aged 25 to 40 in good health. The V call is TRBV6-6, the J call TRBJ2-7; maybe TRBD2 (5 bases). Input material: naive CD8+ T cells sorted from blood. The DNA of the CDR3 is TGTGCCAGCAGCCAAGCGGTTACCTACGAGCAGTACTTC. Its protein product is CASSQAVTYEQYF.